These 21 T cell receptor beta chains were sequenced from one sample in a study of blood T cell repertoires in COVID-19. Generated by immunoSEQ multiplex PCR, the TCRdb table keeps only in-frame clones and is missing some. The sample carries 140,000 or so clones, 85% to 90% recorded once. Sequencing was performed on peripheral blood. Receptors were obtained from a woman aged 80 or older with acute or convalescent COVID-19.

V and J are TRBV6-5 and TRBJ1-4, with 7 bases identical to TRBD1. J was trimmed by 7 bases and V by 7 bases; bases with no gene match: 6. Germline V gene lookup returns CDR1 MNHEY and CDR2 SVGAGI. This CDR3 comprises 13 residues. CDR3 sequence (DNA): TGTGCCAGCACCCGACAGGGTGGTGAAAAACTGTTTTTT. Its translation is CASTRQGGEKLFF.

V and J are TRBV5-1 and TRBJ2-1; D is perhaps TRBD1 (6 bases). V shed 0 bases and J shed 6 bases, with 13 bases lying between them. The CDR3 runs to 15 residues. Germline V CDR1 and CDR2: SGHRS, YFSETQ. The CDR3 sequence: CASSLGQGPVNEQFF. In nucleotides, the CDR3 is TGCGCCAGCAGCTTGGGCCAGGGGCCCGTCAATGAGCAGTTCTTC.

The V call is TRBV2, the J call TRBJ2-7, with 7 nucleotides matching TRBD2. V lost 3 bases, J lost 6 bases, and 8 bases stayed unmatched. The CDR3 length is 14 residues. Germline CDR1 reads SNHLY; CDR2 reads FYNNEI. CDR3 sequence: CASSDLGGTGEQYF. DNA of the CDR3: TGTGCCAGCAGTGACCTGGGGGGGACTGGCGAGCAGTACTTC.

V usage is TRBV7-2 and J usage is TRBJ1-2; D not certain. CDR3 length: 14 residues. The V gene's germline CDR1 is SGHTA and CDR2 FQGNSA. Between the trimmed V and J ends, which lost 2 bases and 4 bases, there was a span of 11 bases. The CDR3 region has the DNA TGTGCCAGCAGCTTAACTAGGGAACCCTATGGCTACACCTTC. Translating it yields CASSLTREPYGYTF.

The chain has TRBV4-3 and TRBJ2-7; 7 positions agree with TRBD2. CDR1 is LGHNA, CDR2 YSLEER, per germline. V lost 2 bases and J lost 2; bases outside the gene matches: 6. This CDR3 comprises 15 residues. For the CDR3, the DNA is TGCGCCAGCAGCCAAAGCGCTAGCGGCCCCTACGAGCAGTACTTC. Residues: CASSQSASGPYEQYF.

The rearrangement joins TRBV6-5 to TRBJ1-4, with 7 bases aligning to TRBD1. CDR1 MNHEY and CDR2 SVGAGI come from the germline V gene. V trimming: 8 bases; J trimming: 6 bases; junction bases outside the gene matches: 12. CDR3 size: 15 residues. CDR3 sequence: CASFRQGPFDEKLFF. As DNA, the CDR3 is TGTGCCAGCTTTAGACAGGGCCCCTTTGATGAAAAACTGTTTTTT.

This clone appeared once. The chain combines TRBV30 with TRBJ2-7; perhaps TRBD1 as D (6 bases). Germline V gene sequence: CDR1 GTSNPN, CDR2 SVGIG (reference sequence). V dropped 3 bases and J dropped 6 bases, with 24 bases sitting between them. This CDR3 region has 16 residues. The CDR3 DNA reads as TGTGCCTGGAGCGTACCCCTTACCAGGGGTTCCGGCGAGCAGTACTTC. This sequence encodes CAWSVPLTRGSGEQYF.

The rearrangement links TRBV18 to TRBJ1-5; D is unclear. Germline CDR1 and CDR2: KGHSH and LQKENI. Trimming removed 2 bases from V and 0 bases from J, with 11 bases in between. There are 16 residues in the CDR3. This chain's CDR3 is CASSPTPENSNQPQHF. Here the CDR3 DNA reads TGTGCCAGCTCACCAACCCCCGAGAATAGCAATCAGCCCCAGCATTTT.

V usage is TRBV3-1 (or the pseudogene TRBV3-2) and J usage is TRBJ1-3; D is unclear. From germline, CDR1 is LGHDT and CDR2 YNNKEL (reference sequence). The CDR3 sequence is 14 residues long. Trimming removed 1 base at V and 4 bases at J, with 8 bases between. The CDR3 DNA reads TGTGCCAGCAGCCAAGTAACAGACGGAAACACCATATATTTT. It yields the protein CASSQVTDGNTIYF.

The chain is built from TRBV19 and TRBJ1-3; D not certain. The germline CDR1 and CDR2 sequences are LNHDA and SQIVND (reference sequence). With 11 bases removed from V and 3 bases from J, the gap between germline ends came to 17 bases. CDR3 length: 14 amino acids. The CDR3 sequence: CAASGGRGGNTIYF. CDR3 DNA sequence: TGTGCCGCCAGTGGAGGGCGAGGTGGAAACACCATATATTTT. Full variable domain (missing parts from reference TRBV19 and TRBJ1-3): DGGITQSPKYLFRKEGQNVTLSCEQNLNHDAMYWYRQDPGQGLRLIYYSQIVNDFQKGDIAEGYSVSREKKESFPLTVTSAQKNPTAFYLCAASGGRGGNTIYFGEGSWLTVV.

The V gene is TRBV5-1, the J gene TRBJ1-2; no clear D. The CDR3 is 12 residues long. Germline values: CDR1 SGHRS, CDR2 YFSETQ. Trimming took off 0 bases at V and 7 bases at J, with 7 bases between the two ends. The CDR3 loop reads CASSLAGFGYTF. The CDR3 DNA is TGCGCCAGCAGCTTGGCCGGTTTTGGCTACACCTTC.

The chain recombines TRBV18 with TRBJ1-1; D is unresolved. The CDR3 is made up of 13 amino acids. CDR1 and CDR2 (germline): KGHSH, LQKENI. V was pared by 2 bases and J by 2 bases, with 6 bases between. The CDR3 bases are TGTGCCAGCTCACCAGGGCGCAACACTGAAGCTTTCTTT. This gives the protein CASSPGRNTEAFF.

The chain employs TRBV29-1 and TRBJ2-7; TRBD2 matches 7 bases. This CDR3 has 13 residues. Germline trimming cut 3 bases from V and 3 bases from J; bases unmatched to any gene: 5. The germline gives CDR1 SQVTM, CDR2 ANQGSEA. For the CDR3, the DNA is TGCAGCGTTGAGTCCCCTAGCGGCTACGAGCAGTACTTC. It yields the protein CSVESPSGYEQYF.

The chain employs TRBV5-4 and TRBJ1-6; D is uncertain. This CDR3 has 15 residues. Germline V gene data show CDR1 as SGHNT and CDR2 as YYREEE (reference sequence). The ends were cut back, 1 base at V and 7 bases at J, with 12 bases in the middle. CDR3 DNA sequence: TGTGCCAGCAGCTTGTCAGGTAGTGGCAATTCACCCCTCCACTTT. Translated, it gives CASSLSGSGNSPLHF.

This clone is a singleton in its sample. CDR3 nucleotides: TGTGCCAGCAGTTATGGGGGGGGAAGGGTGACTGAAGCTTTCTTT. Translation gives CASSYGGGRVTEAFF. The V and J genes are TRBV6-5 and TRBJ1-1; possibly TRBD1 for D (5 bases). Germline CDR1 MNHEY, CDR2 SVGAGI. The CDR3 has 15 residues. V was shortened by 3 bases and J by 5 bases, with 16 bases between the two germline ends.

The chain has TRBV5-1 and TRBJ1-6; D not resolved. The germline CDR1 and CDR2 sequences are SGHRS and YFSETQ. Trimming removed 0 bases from V and 6 bases from J, with 7 bases in between. The CDR3 spans 14 residues. CDR3 amino acids: CASSLDSPNSPLHF. For the CDR3, the DNA is TGCGCCAGCAGCTTGGACAGCCCTAATTCACCCCTCCACTTT.

This chain links TRBV5-1 with TRBJ1-5; a possible D gene is TRBD1 (5 bases). Germline-derived CDR1 and CDR2 are SGHRS and YFSETQ. Trimming took 0 bases from V and 1 from J, leaving 8 bases between them. The CDR3 runs to 15 residues. CDR3 in amino acids: CASSLEGLSNQPQHF. The CDR3 DNA reads TGCGCCAGCAGCTTGGAGGGGCTGAGCAATCAGCCCCAGCATTTT.

The chain carries TRBV7-2 and TRBJ2-2, with 11 bases identical to TRBD2. CDR1 is SGHTA and CDR2 is FQGNSA in the germline V gene. The CDR3 runs 17 residues. Losses at the gene ends were 3 bases for V and 1 base for J; bases not matched to a gene: 4. This CDR3 is CASSFLAGGKNTGELFF. In DNA form, the CDR3 reads TGTGCCAGCAGCTTCTTAGCGGGGGGGAAGAACACCGGGGAGCTGTTTTTT.

The gene calls are TRBV12-5 and TRBJ2-5; 10 bases fit TRBD2. The CDR3 covers 14 residues. CDR1 is LGHNT, CDR2 FRNRAP, per germline. J lost 3 bases, V lost 6 bases, and 4 bases had no gene match. This chain's CDR3 is CASGPAGGKETQYF. The CDR3 coding sequence is TGTGCTAGTGGACCAGCGGGGGGGAAAGAGACCCAGTACTTC.

Worth noting for this clone: This specimen includes other DNA sequences encoding the same CDR3. This sequence joins TRBV11-2 and TRBJ2-2; 9 nucleotides match TRBD1. Per the germline V gene, CDR1 is SGHAT and CDR2 is FQNNGV. The CDR3 spans 14 residues. The V and J ends lost 6 bases and 6 bases, in that order; junction bases with no gene match: 5. The CDR3 here is CASSLQGASGELFF. The DNA of the CDR3 is TGTGCCAGCAGTCTACAGGGGGCCTCCGGGGAGCTGTTTTTT.

This sequence joins TRBV5-1 and TRBJ2-4, with D uncertain. Trimming left V 4 bases short and J 5 bases short, with 10 bases between. Germline lookup yields CDR1 SGHRS and CDR2 YFSETQ. The CDR3 consists of 13 residues. The CDR3 reads CASSTQSENIQYF. In nucleotides, the CDR3 is TGCGCCAGCAGCACCCAGTCCGAAAACATTCAGTACTTC. The whole variable domain, remainder taken from reference TRBV5-1 and TRBJ2-4, is KAGVTQTPRYLIKTRGQQVTLSCSPISGHRSVSWYQQTPGQGLQFLFEYFSETQRNKGNFPGRFSGRQFSNSRSEMNVSTLELGDSALYLCASSTQSENIQYFGAGTRLSVL.